A single sample is the source of the 9 T cell receptor beta chains below, sequenced in a study of cytomegalovirus exposure and HLA in healthy donors. The primer mix had 60 Vbeta and 13 Jbeta primers. Measured with immunoSEQ multiplex PCR; TCRdb has only the in-frame clones, and not every one. Among around 120,000 clones listed, less than 65% were seen once. Sequences were obtained from PBMCs. These receptors were obtained from a man aged 35 to 55 in good health and CMV-seropositive.

The chain combines TRBV28 with TRBJ2-5, with 7 bases lining up with TRBD2. The CDR3 spans 18 residues. The germline gives CDR1 MDHEN, CDR2 SYDVKM. V lost 3 bases, J lost 2 bases, and 15 bases stayed unmatched. CDR3: CASSLRGRERGRQETQYF. CDR3 DNA sequence: TGTGCCAGCAGTTTGCGTGGGAGGGAACGAGGTCGGCAAGAGACCCAGTACTTC.

The chain links TRBV19 to TRBJ2-7; D is perhaps TRBD2 (6 bases). This CDR3 spans 14 amino acids. Germline CDR1 is LNHDA and CDR2 is SQIVND (reference sequence). Trimming took off 4 bases at V and 2 bases at J, with 12 bases between the two ends. CDR3 bases: TGTGCCAGTAGTACCGGGACTCAAACCTACGAGCAGTACTTC. Translating gives CASSTGTQTYEQYF.

The rearrangement uses TRBV29-1 and TRBJ1-2; 7 bases line up with TRBD1. CDR3 length: 13 residues. The junction had 4 bases not matched to a gene; V was cut back by 0 bases and J by 6 bases. Germline CDR1 reads SQVTM; CDR2 reads ANQGSEA. Here the CDR3 reads CSVEDIGGNGYTF. DNA of the CDR3: TGCAGCGTTGAAGACATAGGGGGCAATGGCTACACCTTC. The full variable domain, in which reference TRBV29-1 and TRBJ1-2 provide the parts outside the CDR3, is SAVISQKPSRDICQRGTSLTIQCQVDSQVTMMFWYRQQPGQSLTLIATANQGSEATYESGFVIDKFPISRPNLTFSTLTVSNMSPEDSSIYLCSVEDIGGNGYTFGSGTRLTVV.

The chain employs TRBV5-4 and TRBJ1-6; D possibly corresponds to TRBD1 (5 bases). V lost 4 bases, J lost 2 bases, and 10 bases lay in between. The CDR3 loop spans 15 amino acids. Germline-derived CDR1 and CDR2 are SGHNT and YYREEE (reference sequence). The CDR3 is CASSPRQPYNSPLHF. DNA of the CDR3: TGTGCCAGCAGCCCCAGACAGCCCTATAATTCACCCCTCCACTTT.

This clone was counted a few times. This chain connects TRBV6-8 to TRBJ1-1; D is perhaps TRBD1 (5 bases). This CDR3 region has 16 residues. V lost 2 bases to trimming and J lost 3 bases, with 16 bases between them. Germline loops: CDR1 MNHGY, CDR2 SAAAGT. The CDR3 DNA follows: TGTGCCAGCAGTTACGGGAGGGGCGAAATCCACACTGAAGCTTTCTTT. Protein: CASSYGRGEIHTEAFF.

CDR3 bases: TGTGCCAGTAGTATGGGGCAGGGGTGGTCTGAAAAACTGTTTTTT. This sequence encodes CASSMGQGWSEKLFF. J is TRBJ1-4 and V is TRBV19, with TRBD1 as a possible D gene (6 bases). Germline lookup yields CDR1 LNHDA and CDR2 SQIVND (reference sequence). The V end was cut by 3 bases, the J end by 7 bases, with 15 bases between. CDR3 length: 15 amino acids.

The chain couples TRBV6-5 to TRBJ2-1, with D tentatively TRBD1 (5 bases). V lost 0 bases and J lost 2, with 11 bases in between. CDR1 is MNHEY and CDR2 is SVGAGI in the germline V gene. The CDR3 totals 16 residues. CDR3 DNA: TGTGCCAGCAGTTACTCGATCCACAGGACCTACAATGAGCAGTTCTTC. It is translated as CASSYSIHRTYNEQFF.

On this clone itself: Other DNA sequences in this sample translate to the same CDR3. The gene calls are TRBV29-1 and TRBJ2-5; 7 bases match TRBD2. This CDR3 has 12 residues. Germline V lookup: CDR1 SQVTM, CDR2 ANQGSEA. The trim removed 7 bases at V and 2 bases at J, leaving 4 bases unmatched. The CDR3 sequence: CSAWEGQETQYF. DNA of the CDR3: TGCAGCGCCTGGGAGGGGCAAGAGACCCAGTACTTC. Drawing the rest from reference TRBV29-1 and TRBJ2-5, the complete variable domain is SAVISQKPSRDICQRGTSLTIQCQVDSQVTMMFWYRQQPGQSLTLIATANQGSEATYESGFVIDKFPISRPNLTFSTLTVSNMSPEDSSIYLCSAWEGQETQYFGPGTRLLVL.

The genes are TRBV5-1 and TRBJ2-2; unclear D gene. The CDR3 runs to 16 residues. Trimming removed 0 bases from V and 4 bases from J, with 13 bases in between. Per germline, CDR1 SGHRS and CDR2 YFSETQ. CDR3 sequence reads: CASSLEPGYGTGELFF. In DNA, the CDR3 is TGCGCCAGCAGCTTGGAGCCAGGATATGGCACCGGGGAGCTGTTTTTT.